The 13 T cell receptor beta chains below were found in one sample sequenced in a study of brain T cells in children with intractable seizures. Clones were sequenced by immunoSEQ multiplex PCR, and TCRdb holds only the in-frame ones, with some missing. This table has around 80,000 clones, around 91% appearing once. Sequences were derived from peripheral blood, sampled at surgery. Source of these receptors: a girl aged 2-9 years with Rasmussen encephalitis and intractable seizures.

This chain connects TRBV18 to TRBJ1-5, with TRBD1 as a possible D gene (6 bases). Trimming left V 2 bases short and J 3 bases short, with 17 bases between. The CDR3 has 17 amino acids. Germline values: CDR1 KGHSH, CDR2 LQKENI. CDR3 amino acids: CASSPTGPLPPNQPQHF. In nucleotides, the CDR3 is TGTGCCAGCTCACCAACAGGGCCCCTGCCTCCCAATCAGCCCCAGCATTTT.

The chain couples TRBV18 to TRBJ2-1; D ambiguous. CDR3 size: 14 residues. Germline loops: CDR1 KGHSH, CDR2 LQKENI. Trimming pared 3 bases from V and 4 bases from J, leaving 10 bases between. DNA of the CDR3: TGTGCCAGCTCACCGGAAAGGGTTTACAATGAGCAGTTCTTC. Amino acid sequence: CASSPERVYNEQFF.

The rearrangement joins TRBV27 to TRBJ2-1; D call uncertain. The V and J ends lost 6 bases and 4 bases respectively, with 10 bases between them. Germline V gene lookup returns CDR1 MNHEY and CDR2 SMNVEV (reference sequence). The CDR3 spans 13 residues. CDR3: CASSLRPYNEQFF. Here the CDR3 DNA reads TGTGCCAGCAGCCTAAGGCCGTACAATGAGCAGTTCTTC.

The table lists this clone with a count of one. The chain is built from TRBV7-9 and TRBJ2-4, with 8 bases that match TRBD2. This CDR3 is built from 16 residues. Germline CDR1 and CDR2: SEHNR and FQNEAQ (reference sequence). V gave up 2 bases and J gave up 6 bases; unmatched junction bases: 9. The CDR3 loop is CASSLTSGLAGNIQYF. In nucleotides, the CDR3 is TGTGCCAGCAGCTTAACTTCCGGGCTAGCGGGAAACATTCAGTACTTC.

V usage is TRBV7-6 and J usage is TRBJ2-2; D is undetermined. V lost 0 bases and J 4 bases, leaving 6 bases between the germline ends. Germline V lookup: CDR1 SGHVS, CDR2 FNYEAQ. The CDR3 covers 14 residues. DNA for the CDR3: TGTGCCAGCAGCTTAGCATATCTCACCGGGGAGCTGTTTTTT. It encodes CASSLAYLTGELFF.

V gene TRBV6-4 combines with J gene TRBJ1-5; D is possibly TRBD1 (6 bases). Germline CDR1 is MRHNA and CDR2 is SNTAGT. This CDR3 spans 15 amino acids. V lost 9 bases and J lost 6, with 21 bases in between. CDR3 region: CASTPNRVFSQPQHF. Written as DNA, the CDR3 is TGTGCCAGTACTCCTAACAGGGTTTTCTCTCAGCCCCAGCATTTT.

The chain has TRBV28 and TRBJ1-6; D unresolved. The CDR3 extends over 20 amino acids. CDR1 MDHEN and CDR2 SYDVKM come from the germline V gene. V was shortened by 4 bases and J by 7 bases, with 29 bases between the two germline ends. For the CDR3, the DNA is TGTGCCAGCAGTTGGGTACTTAGCCTATCACTGCCCGAAATGAATTCACCCCTCCACTTT. Residues: CASSWVLSLSLPEMNSPLHF.

This clone was observed a few times. The CDR3 nucleotides read TGTGCCAGCAGTGATGTAGGGGGACTAAACATTCAGTACTTC. Its translation: CASSDVGGLNIQYF. The gene calls are TRBV6-1 and TRBJ2-4; D may correspond to TRBD1 or TRBD2 (6 bases each). CDR1 and CDR2 from the germline V gene are MNHNS and SASEGT. The V end lost 3 bases, the J end lost 6 bases, and 12 bases lay between the germline ends. This CDR3 comprises 14 residues.

This clone was observed once. The genes are TRBV10-1 and TRBJ2-2; weak D call: TRBD2 (6 bases). The V gene's germline CDR1 is WNHNN and CDR2 SYGVQD (reference sequence). The CDR3 is 18 residues long. V dropped 0 bases and J dropped 1 base, with 15 bases sitting between them. CDR3 DNA sequence: TGCGCCAGCAGTGAGTCACGGGTAGCGGACTGGAACACCGGGGAGCTGTTTTTT. This sequence encodes CASSESRVADWNTGELFF.

V and J are TRBV9 and TRBJ2-7; 11 nucleotides match TRBD2. The CDR3 totals 14 residues. J was trimmed by 6 bases and V by 0 bases; bases with no gene match: 2. CDR1 SGDLS and CDR2 YYNGEE come from the germline V gene. Here the CDR3 reads CASSVGLAGGEQYF. The CDR3 bases are TGTGCCAGCAGCGTAGGGCTAGCGGGAGGCGAGCAGTACTTC.

The V and J genes are TRBV7-6 and TRBJ1-1; 8 nucleotides match TRBD1. V dropped 4 bases and J dropped 4; count of bases not matched to a gene: 8. CDR1 and CDR2 (germline): SGHVS, FNYEAQ. The CDR3 spans 15 residues. Here the CDR3 reads CASSSKTGVVTEAFF. The CDR3, as DNA: TGTGCCAGCAGCTCCAAGACAGGGGTGGTCACTGAAGCTTTCTTT.

This clone was recorded only once. CDR3 bases: TGCAGCGTTGAAGCTAAGGGGGCCCGGAAACTGTTTTTT. It translates to CSVEAKGARKLFF. The chain uses TRBV29-1 and TRBJ1-4, with 7 bases lining up with TRBD1. V was pared by 1 base and J by 11 bases, with 7 bases of the junction left unmatched. Germline V lookup: CDR1 SQVTM, CDR2 ANQGSEA. The CDR3 spans 13 residues.

The V and J genes are TRBV19 and TRBJ2-7; TRBD2 matches at 7 bases. This CDR3 contains 15 residues. Per the germline V gene, CDR1 is LNHDA and CDR2 is SQIVND (reference sequence). Trimming at V came to 3 bases and at J to 0 bases, leaving 5 bases not matched to a gene. The CDR3 region is CASSIRGESSYEQYF. The CDR3 DNA follows: TGTGCCAGTAGTATTCGGGGGGAGAGCTCCTACGAGCAGTACTTC.